This T cell receptor (beta chain) was recovered during a study of blood T cell repertoires in COVID-19. Study-level information: The samples span acute and convalescent COVID-19 from the United States, Italy and Spain. In each case, the material was cDNA or gDNA derived from T cells, B-cell-depleted T cells, or PBMCs.

This clone was observed a few times. Source study methods: The authors estimated nucleated cell counts from reference gene primer amplification. Repertoires were generated with immunoSEQ multiplex PCR, while TCRdb's copy carries only in-frame clones and drops some. The V and J calls and clone size are taken from that table; D and trimming were inferred from the DNA. The repertoire holds approximately 290,000 clones, with over 75% as singletons. V was clipped by 10 bases and J by 7 bases; unmatched bases: 9. The length of the CDR3 is 13 residues. What the recovered Cohort 3 donors had was two negative PCRs, clearance, or symptom resolution.

The V and J genes are TRBV12-3 or TRBV12-4 and TRBJ2-7; 11 bases are shared with TRBD1. The receptor was isolated from a woman in her thirties who had recovered from COVID-19. The specimen sequenced was PBMCs or T cells enriched from blood (not recorded which). CDR3 protein: CATTDRGLGEQYF. The CDR3 DNA is TGTGCCACTACGGACAGGGGGCTAGGGGAGCAGTACTTC.